Following are 28 T cell receptor beta chains from one sample sequenced in a study of cytomegalovirus exposure and HLA in healthy donors. Vbeta (60) and Jbeta (13) primers were used in the PCR. Profiling relied on immunoSEQ multiplex PCR, and the TCRdb table lists in-frame clones only, not all of them. The repertoire holds approximately 190,000 clones, with around 83% as singletons. Material for sequencing was PBMCs. Every receptor here comes from a young woman in good health and CMV-seronegative.

This rearrangement joins TRBV9 to TRBJ2-3, with D possibly TRBD2 on 6 matching bases. Germline V gives CDR1 SGDLS, CDR2 YYNGEE. The CDR3 runs 15 residues. V was clipped by 3 bases and J by 4 bases, with 15 bases between them. CDR3 sequence reads: CASSAPGGIADTQYF. The CDR3 DNA reads TGTGCCAGCAGCGCCCCTGGCGGGATCGCAGATACGCAGTATTTT. Filled out from reference TRBV9 and TRBJ2-3, the complete variable domain reads DSGVTQTPKHLITATGQRVTLRCSPRSGDLSVYWYQQSLDQGLQFLIQYYNGEERAKGNILERFSAQQFPDLHSELNLSSLELGDSALYFCASSAPGGIADTQYFGPGTRLTVL.

The rearrangement joins TRBV7-9 to TRBJ2-7; D is unresolved. The CDR3 consists of 17 residues. V gave up 4 bases and J gave up 4 bases, with 23 bases separating them. Germline CDR1 SEHNR, CDR2 FQNEAQ (reference sequence). This CDR3 reads CASSSGGLSEVRYEQYF. In DNA, the CDR3 is TGTGCCAGCAGCTCAGGTGGCCTATCGGAAGTTAGGTACGAGCAGTACTTC.

The rearrangement joins TRBV5-1 to TRBJ2-3; D perhaps matches TRBD1 (5 bases). V was pared by 6 bases and J by 0 bases, with 11 bases between. The CDR3 length is 14 residues. CDR1 is SGHRS, CDR2 YFSETQ, per germline. In nucleotides, the CDR3 is TGCGCCAGCACAGGGCAGACTAGCACAGATACGCAGTATTTT. Its translation is CASTGQTSTDTQYF.

This clone was seen a handful of times. For the CDR3, the DNA is TGTGCCAGCAGTGAGGGAGGCGCGGGAGGGAAAAAACTGTTTTTT. This translates into CASSEGGAGGKKLFF. The chain has TRBV6-1 and TRBJ1-4; D is ambiguous. The germline V gene has CDR1 MNHNS and CDR2 SASEGT. V was clipped by 3 bases and J by 9 bases, with 17 bases between them. The CDR3 has 15 residues.

J is TRBJ2-3 and V is TRBV19; TRBD2 matches at 10 bases. The J segment lost 0 bases and the V segment lost 3 bases, leaving 12 bases of the junction unmatched. Per germline, CDR1 LNHDA and CDR2 SQIVND (reference sequence). The CDR3 runs 19 residues. CDR3 in amino acids: CASSINSLAGAPSTDTQYF. In DNA, the CDR3 is TGTGCCAGTAGTATCAACAGCCTAGCGGGAGCTCCTAGCACAGATACGCAGTATTTT.

The CDR3 DNA follows: TGTGCCAGTAGTATAAATCCCGGACTAGCGGGGGGGCAGGGTGAGCAGTTCTTC. Amino acids: CASSINPGLAGGQGEQFF. The chain has TRBV19 and TRBJ2-1; 15 nucleotides align to TRBD2. Germline V gene lookup returns CDR1 LNHDA and CDR2 SQIVND (reference sequence). With 2 bases clipped from V and 9 bases from J, the junction kept 11 bases outside the gene matches. The CDR3 loop spans 18 amino acids.

The chain is built from TRBV7-7 and TRBJ2-1; TRBD2 matches 8 bases. CDR1 is SSHAT and CDR2 is FNYEAQ in the germline V gene (reference sequence). The CDR3 has 17 residues. V lost 5 bases, J lost 4 bases, and 13 bases stayed unmatched. CDR3 DNA sequence: TGTGCCAGCAGCGCGCGGTCCACTAGCGGAATATACAATGAGCAGTTCTTC. This translates into CASSARSTSGIYNEQFF.

The chain couples TRBV21-1 to TRBJ2-1; the table names TRBD2, a call not compared with the DNA. TRBV21-1 is reported as a pseudogene. The CDR3 sequence is 16 residues long. This chain's CDR3 is CASSKSGGFSYNEQFF. CDR3 nucleotides: TGTGCCAGCAGCAAATCCGGCGGGTTCTCCTACAATGAGCAGTTCTTC.

V and J are TRBV6-5 and TRBJ1-1; D uncertain. V shed 5 bases and J shed 2 bases, with 6 bases lying between them. The CDR3 totals 12 residues. Germline CDR1 reads MNHEY; CDR2 reads SVGAGI. The CDR3 reads CASSPGNTEAFF. The CDR3 bases are TGTGCCAGCAGTCCCGGTAACACTGAAGCTTTCTTT.

This clone was seen a few times. This chain joins TRBV28 and TRBJ2-1; 7 positions agree with TRBD2. CDR1 and CDR2 from the germline V gene are MDHEN and SYDVKM. The CDR3 sequence is 15 residues long. Unmatched junction bases numbered 9, after V lost 6 bases and J lost 4 bases. CDR3 residues: CASRRSGNEYNEQFF. CDR3 DNA: TGTGCCAGCAGACGAAGCGGGAATGAGTACAATGAGCAGTTCTTC. The variable domain in full, completed from reference TRBV28 and TRBJ2-1, reads DVKVTQSSRYLVKRTGEKVFLECVQDMDHENMFWYRQDPGLGLRLIYFSYDVKMKEKGDIPEGYSVSREKKERFSLILESASTNQTSMYLCASRRSGNEYNEQFFGPGTRLTVL.

The rearrangement links TRBV27 to TRBJ2-7, with D tentatively TRBD2 (5 bases). This CDR3 is built from 14 residues. The V end lost 2 bases, the J end lost 2 bases, and 10 bases lay between the germline ends. Germline CDR1 MNHEY, CDR2 SMNVEV (reference sequence). This CDR3 is CASSLLASPYEQYF. CDR3 sequence (DNA): TGTGCCAGCAGTTTACTAGCCTCTCCCTACGAGCAGTACTTC.

The genes are TRBV18 and TRBJ1-5; perhaps TRBD1 as D (6 bases). Germline CDR1 reads KGHSH; CDR2 reads LQKENI. V shed 6 bases and J shed 0 bases, with 12 bases lying between them. The CDR3 has 15 residues. CDR3 in amino acids: CASSLDSYSNQPQHF. Here the CDR3 DNA reads TGTGCCAGCTCTTTGGACAGCTATAGCAATCAGCCCCAGCATTTT. Supplemented by reference TRBV18 and TRBJ1-5, the full variable domain reads NAGVMQNPRHLVRRRGQEARLRCSPMKGHSHVYWYRQLPEEGLKFMVYLQKENIIDESGMPKERFSAEFPKEGPSILRIQQVVRGDSAAYFCASSLDSYSNQPQHFGDGTRLSIL.

The J gene is TRBJ1-1, the V gene TRBV6-6; unclear D gene. Germline V gene lookup returns CDR1 MNHNY and CDR2 SVGAGI (reference sequence). The CDR3 runs 15 residues. V was pared by 0 bases and J by 4 bases, with 12 bases between. The CDR3 is CASSYSNLGSTEAFF. In DNA, the CDR3 is TGTGCCAGCAGTTACTCGAATTTGGGCAGCACTGAAGCTTTCTTT.

The chain joins TRBV6-5 to TRBJ2-2; a possible D gene is TRBD2 (5 bases). Germline V CDR1 and CDR2: MNHEY, SVGAGI. Trimming stripped 4 bases from V and 0 bases from J, with 12 bases between. This CDR3 is 16 amino acids long. For the CDR3, the DNA is TGTGCCAGCAGTTCCGCAAGCGGTCCGAACACCGGGGAGCTGTTTTTT. Translation gives CASSSASGPNTGELFF.

The rearrangement uses TRBV6-5 and TRBJ2-5, with D possibly matching TRBD2 (5 bases). The germline CDR1 and CDR2 sequences are MNHEY and SVGAGI. This CDR3 spans 14 amino acids. V shed 2 bases and J shed 11 bases, with 18 bases lying between them. The CDR3 coding sequence is TGTGCCAGCAGTTACGTTGCGGGTTGGACTGAGCAGTACTTC. This encodes CASSYVAGWTEQYF.

V gene TRBV7-2 combines with J gene TRBJ2-1; 14 bases align to TRBD2. This CDR3 spans 15 amino acids. Germline V gene lookup returns CDR1 SGHTA and CDR2 FQGNSA. After removal of 5 bases from V and 7 bases from J, the junction contained 4 bases not matched to a gene. Written as DNA, the CDR3 is TGTGCCAGCAGCGCTGGGACTAGCGGGGGAAATGAGCAGTTCTTC. Translating it yields CASSAGTSGGNEQFF.

The J gene is TRBJ2-3, the V gene TRBV6-1; 7 nucleotides align to TRBD2. V lost 3 bases, J lost 3 bases, and 12 bases stayed unmatched. This CDR3 comprises 17 residues. Germline CDR1 reads MNHNS; CDR2 reads SASEGT. The chain's CDR3 is CASSDSEKRGWTDTQYF. The CDR3 coding sequence is TGTGCCAGCAGTGATTCGGAGAAGCGGGGTTGGACAGATACGCAGTATTTT.

This clone was observed once. V gene TRBV6-5 combines with J gene TRBJ2-5; 7 bases are shared with TRBD2. The CDR3 has 14 amino acids. Germline V lookup: CDR1 MNHEY, CDR2 SVGAGI. Germline trimming cut 6 bases from V and 4 bases from J; bases unmatched to any gene: 8. This CDR3 is CASRVVAGRETQYF. The CDR3 nucleotides are TGTGCCAGCAGGGTGGTAGCGGGTAGAGAGACCCAGTACTTC.

The chain combines TRBV7-7 with TRBJ2-3; TRBD2 aligns across 9 bases. CDR1 is SSHAT, CDR2 FNYEAQ, per germline (reference sequence). The CDR3 is made up of 14 amino acids. V lost 1 base to trimming and J lost 10 bases; unmatched junction nucleotides: 6. The CDR3, as DNA: TGTGCCAGCAGCTTAGTTAGCGGGAGCTCCGCGCAGTATTTT. This encodes CASSLVSGSSAQYF. Complete variable domain (other parts from reference TRBV7-7 and TRBJ2-3): GAGVSQSPRYKVTKRGQDVTLRCDPISSHATLYWYQQALGQGPEFLTYFNYEAQPDKSGLPSDRFSAERPEGSISTLTIQRTEQRDSAMYRCASSLVSGSSAQYFGPGTRLTVL.

The chain links TRBV18 to TRBJ1-1; D call uncertain. Per germline, CDR1 KGHSH and CDR2 LQKENI. V lost 5 bases, J lost 0 bases, and 4 bases lay in between. The CDR3 extends over 12 amino acids. This CDR3 reads CASSSMNTEAFF. The CDR3 nucleotides read TGTGCCAGCTCATCCATGAACACTGAAGCTTTCTTT.

The V and J genes are TRBV11-2 and TRBJ2-1, with 9 bases matching TRBD2. The CDR3 is made up of 17 amino acids. Germline V gives CDR1 SGHAT, CDR2 FQNNGV. Germline trimming cut 5 bases from V and 4 bases from J; bases unmatched to any gene: 12. CDR3 sequence: CASSLGASGKTYNEQFF. The DNA for the CDR3 is TGTGCCAGCAGCCTAGGGGCTAGCGGGAAGACTTACAATGAGCAGTTCTTC.

The rearrangement joins TRBV4-2 to TRBJ2-7; the match to TRBD1 covers 8 bases. CDR1 and CDR2 (germline): LGHNA, YNFKEQ. The CDR3 has 15 residues. V lost 0 bases to trimming and J lost 4 bases; unmatched junction nucleotides: 5. The CDR3: CASSQDGTGGYEQYF. CDR3 nucleotide sequence: TGTGCCAGCAGCCAAGACGGGACAGGCGGATACGAGCAGTACTTC.

The V gene is TRBV7-9, the J gene TRBJ2-5; the D gene is possibly TRBD1 (6 bases). The ends were cut back, 1 base at V and 3 bases at J, with 6 bases in the middle. The germline V gene encodes CDR1 SEHNR and CDR2 FQNEAQ (reference sequence). The CDR3 runs 13 residues. The CDR3 DNA reads as TGTGCCAGCAGCTTAGGGACAGAAGAGACCCAGTACTTC. This sequence encodes CASSLGTEETQYF.

The chain recombines TRBV25-1 with TRBJ1-3; D gene ambiguous. V was shortened by 6 bases and J by 11 bases, with 17 bases between the two germline ends. The CDR3 runs 13 residues. CDR1 and CDR2 (germline): MGHDK, SYGVNS. The CDR3 DNA is TGTGCCAGCAGCCTGGGAGGGAAGACGGCCATATATTTT. Its protein is CASSLGGKTAIYF.

The chain uses TRBV27 and TRBJ2-1; TRBD1 might be the D (5 bases). This CDR3 comprises 15 residues. CDR1 MNHEY and CDR2 SMNVEV come from the germline V gene (reference sequence). Trimming cost V 2 bases and J 6 bases, with 14 bases left between them. The CDR3 spells CASSLGGALSNEQFF. The CDR3 region has the DNA TGTGCCAGCAGTTTAGGTGGGGCCTTGAGCAATGAGCAGTTCTTC.

The chain links TRBV7-2 to TRBJ2-2, with 9 nucleotides matching TRBD1. The junction had 4 bases not matched to a gene; V was cut back by 1 base and J by 4 bases. Germline CDR1 is SGHTA and CDR2 is FQGNSA. CDR3 length equals 16 residues. CDR3 sequence reads: CASSLGGQGSTGELFF. The CDR3 coding sequence is TGTGCCAGCAGCTTAGGGGGACAGGGTAGCACCGGGGAGCTGTTTTTT. Full variable domain (remainder filled in from reference TRBV7-2 and TRBJ2-2): GAGVSQSPSNKVTEKGKDVELRCDPISGHTALYWYRQSLGQGLEFLIYFQGNSAPDKSGLPSDRFSAERTGGSVSTLTIQRTQQEDSAVYLCASSLGGQGSTGELFFGEGSRLTVL.

In this sample, this clone turned up a few times. The V call is TRBV11-2, the J call TRBJ2-7, with TRBD2 as a possible D gene (5 bases). The V end lost 5 bases, the J end lost 12 bases, and 23 bases lay between the germline ends. Germline V gene lookup returns CDR1 SGHAT and CDR2 FQNNGV. The CDR3 contains 14 residues. The CDR3 loop reads CASSPQAYGSQLYF. The CDR3 DNA reads as TGTGCCAGCAGCCCCCAAGCTTATGGGAGCCAGCTGTACTTC.

V usage is TRBV5-6 and J usage is TRBJ2-1; the match to TRBD2 covers 8 bases. The CDR3 contains 14 residues. Germline CDR1 and CDR2: SGHDT and YYEEEE. V gave up 7 bases and J gave up 3 bases; unmatched junction bases: 6. In DNA form, the CDR3 reads TGTGCCAGCTCACGTAGCGGGGTCTACAATGAGCAGTTCTTC. Protein product: CASSRSGVYNEQFF. Filled out from reference TRBV5-6 and TRBJ2-1, the complete variable domain reads DAGVTQSPTHLIKTRGQQVTLRCSPKSGHDTVSWYQQALGQGPQFIFQYYEEEERQRGNFPDRFSGHQFPNYSSELNVNALLLGDSALYLCASSRSGVYNEQFFGPGTRLTVL.